This T cell receptor (beta chain) is from a study of CD4 T cells in relation to SARS-CoV-2 and coronaviruses. V lost 3 bases to trimming and J lost 4 bases; unmatched junction nucleotides: 2. This CDR3 region has 14 residues. Germline CDR1 and CDR2: ENHRY and SYGVKD. Unexposed donor CD4+ T cells date from about 2011-2018, before the COVID-19 pandemic. CD4+ T cells were isolated from the cells after roughly 11 days of culture. On this clone itself: What it binds is unknown.

Profiled with immunoSEQ multiplex PCR; TCRdb holds only in-frame clones, not every one. The table records over 15,000 clones, roughly 85% of them present only once. Sequencing was performed on CD4+ T cells from PBMCs, cultured in vitro. The source of this sequence is a human donor in good health. This chain uses TRBV10-3 with TRBJ2-5, with 10 bases fitting TRBD1. CDR3 coding DNA: TGTGCCATCAGTGAAGGGACAGGGGCAGAGACCCAGTACTTC. Translated: CAISEGTGAETQYF.